A selection of T cell receptor beta chains follows, all from one sample in a study of identical twins. TCRdb analysed the 5' RACE reads with MiXCR anew, one entry per CDR3 protein. The sample contains about 730,000 distinct CDR3 sequences, approximately 22% of which appear only once. The data were also submitted as part of a second study, on T cells expressing NK-cell markers.

The sequencing sample was made of PBMCs. Receptor source: a woman younger than 30 in good health. The conserved cysteine and the conserved F or W are not part of the CDR3 here. The order of the fields is D gene, V gene, CDR3 protein. The D gene is left open where the match is weak.

TRBD1 TRBV5-5 ASAMDRGPNEQF
. TRBV9 ASSVGGVMGEQY
. TRBV20-1 SASGEGYT
TRBD1 TRBV6-5 ASSYPGQGMLF
. TRBV5-1 ASSLGPMEGNQY
. TRBV5-6 ASSLGGGPGYT
TRBD1 TRBV9 ASSVNRGHGYT
TRBD1 TRBV29-1 SLWTGKLDLQY
TRBD2 TRBV20-1 SAAEGSGRKTQY
. TRBV20-1 SAIRPTNYGYT
. TRBV7-6 ASSLVHDPLYDNEQF
. TRBV7-7 ASGKGEEETQY
TRBD2 TRBV10-3 ATSGLVESEQF
TRBD2 TRBV4-2 ASSVKGLAGTYEQY
TRBD2 TRBV5-1 ASSFSWTSGGDTQY
TRBD2 TRBV29-1 SVRWTSVYNEQF
. TRBV5-1 ASRAEGADTQY
. TRBV3-1 ASSQTFDYGYT
. TRBV20-1 SASSGPLTYEQY
. TRBV7-9 ASSLVTGKQY
. TRBV5-5 ASSFAQYSNQPQH
. TRBV29-1 SVVGSGANVLT
. TRBV6-5 ASSLQGRDNQPQH
TRBD1 TRBV18 ASSPPTGGTDNEQF
TRBD1 TRBV5-5 ASSFDYGTGVEQY
. TRBV5-5 ASGPGRNEQF
. TRBV20-1 SAPGSNTEAF
. TRBV24-1 ATSDSRRYNEQF
. TRBV29-1 SAQTGFWDTEAF
TRBD1 TRBV20-1 SARTGGDSNQPQH
. TRBV20-1 SASRGSNTEAF
. TRBV5-1 ASSLPGNNYGYT
TRBD2 TRBV2 VPGLAGRRTYNEQF